This TCR beta chain was recorded in a study of blood T cell repertoires in COVID-19. Study overall: In each case, the material was cDNA or gDNA derived from T cells, B-cell-depleted T cells, or PBMCs.

The CDR3 is 14 amino acids. CDR1 KGHSH and CDR2 LQKENI come from the germline V gene. V dropped 6 bases and J dropped 5 bases, with 11 bases sitting between them. Enrollees, about 18 to 89 years old, lived in some 24 US areas. Assignment of participants to cohorts was predicated upon participant-reported clinical history. Recovered Cohort 3 donors showed two negative PCRs, clearance, or symptom resolution. Only in-frame clones appear in the TCRdb table, and some are missing; sequencing was by immunoSEQ multiplex PCR. Among roughly 300,000 clones listed, 85% were seen once. The rearrangement links TRBV18 to TRBJ1-6; a weak D match, TRBD1 (5 bases). Sequenced sample: PBMCs or T cells enriched from blood (not recorded which). The TCR sequence derives from a woman in her 50s who had recovered from COVID-19. The CDR3 here is CASSQDSNNSPLHF. In nucleotides, the CDR3 is TGTGCCAGCTCCCAAGACAGTAATAATTCACCCCTCCACTTT.